These 27 T cell receptor beta chains share one sample of origin, sequenced in a study of T cells in Graves' hyperthyroidism and ophthalmopathy. Using RNA transcripts as the source, TCR beta CDR3 regions were amplified. Initially, a first-round RT-PCR of the TCR CDR3 employed the HTBI primer set. One entry per CDR3 protein results from TCRdb running MiXCR on the multiplex PCR reads. The table has hundreds of thousands of distinct CDR3 sequences, 35% seen once. The sample taken for sequencing was blood. All receptors derive from a woman in her thirties or forties with Graves' hyperthyroidism.

DNA of the CDR3: TGTGCCAGCAGCTTAAATCAGGGCTCCTACGAGCAGTACTTC. Translating gives CASSLNQGSYEQYF. The genes are TRBV7-2 and TRBJ2-7; perhaps TRBD1 as D (5 bases). CDR1 and CDR2 (germline): SGHTA, FQGNSA. This CDR3 comprises 14 residues. Trimming cost V 2 bases and J 0 bases, with 8 bases left between them.

This chain joins TRBV10-3 and TRBJ2-5; 7 nucleotides agree with TRBD2. The CDR3 spans 16 residues. V was clipped by 4 bases and J by 2 bases; unmatched bases: 10. Germline values: CDR1 ENHRY, CDR2 SYGVKD. CDR3 residues: CAISGSLAVTQETQYF. The CDR3, as DNA: TGTGCCATCAGTGGGTCTCTAGCGGTGACTCAAGAGACCCAGTACTTC.

This clonotype was observed a few times. The chain has TRBV9 and TRBJ2-7, with 7 bases matching TRBD2. With 3 bases clipped from V and 3 bases from J, the junction kept 3 bases outside the gene matches. From germline, CDR1 is SGDLS and CDR2 YYNGEE. CDR3 length equals 13 residues. The CDR3 sequence is CASSGGGNYEQYF. The CDR3 DNA reads TGTGCCAGCAGCGGGGGGGGGAACTACGAGCAGTACTTC.

In its sample, this clonotype was seen many times. CDR3 nucleotides: TGCAGCGCTATCCCACGGGACAGTTCCACTGAAGCTTTCTTT. Translating it yields CSAIPRDSSTEAFF. The chain joins TRBV29-1 to TRBJ1-1; 7 bases fit TRBD1. From germline, CDR1 is SQVTM and CDR2 ANQGSEA. The CDR3 spans 14 residues. The V segment lost 7 bases and the J segment 4 bases; nucleotides outside the gene matches: 12.

The chain joins TRBV7-2 to TRBJ1-6; 10 nucleotides match TRBD1. The CDR3 totals 15 residues. Germline V gene lookup returns CDR1 SGHTA and CDR2 FQGNSA. J was trimmed by 8 bases and V by 5 bases; bases with no gene match: 6. The CDR3 protein is CASSHSGTGDSPLHF. The CDR3 region has the DNA TGTGCCAGCAGCCACTCCGGGACAGGGGATTCACCCCTCCACTTT.

This clonotype was seen only a few times. V usage is TRBV3-1 and J usage is TRBJ1-3; D uncertain. The germline V gene encodes CDR1 LGHDT and CDR2 YNNKEL (reference sequence). The CDR3 loop spans 14 amino acids. The V gene lost 0 bases and the J gene lost 4 bases, with 7 bases spanning the gap. The CDR3 DNA sequence: TGTGCCAGCAGCCAAGACCGAACAGGAAACACCATATATTTT. It encodes CASSQDRTGNTIYF.

About this clonotype itself: A read error may be the cause here, since a much bigger clone is one base away. The chain links TRBV11-2 to TRBJ2-7; D is undetermined. CDR3 size: 14 residues. The germline V and J ends were trimmed by 4 bases and 6 bases, with 16 bases remaining between them. CDR1 and CDR2 from the germline V gene are SGHAT and FQNNGV. CDR3 coding DNA: TGTGCCAGCAGCTCCAACAAACTCGCTAGCGAGCAGTACTTC. It yields the protein CASSSNKLASEQYF. The whole variable domain, filled in from reference TRBV11-2 and TRBJ2-7, reads EAGVAQSPRYKIIEKRQSVAFWCNPISGHATLYWYQQILGQGPKLLIQFQNNGVVDDSQLPKDRFSAERLKGVDSTLKIQPAKLEDSAVYLCASSSNKLASEQYFGPGTRLTVT.

The V call is TRBV6-5, the J call TRBJ1-1, with D maybe TRBD1 (6 bases). CDR3 length equals 12 residues. Trimming removed 4 bases from V and 10 bases from J, with 13 bases in between. CDR1 and CDR2 (germline): MNHEY, SVGAGI. The CDR3 DNA is TGTGCCAGCAGTTCGGGGGCGCGGGGAGCTTTCTTT. Amino acids: CASSSGARGAFF.

The chain couples TRBV4-1 to TRBJ1-1; D gene uncertain. The CDR3 consists of 16 residues. CDR1 and CDR2 from the germline V gene are MGHRA and YSYEKL. V was trimmed by 2 bases and J by 0 bases, leaving 13 bases between them. The CDR3: CASSQMLVNMNTEAFF. The CDR3 nucleotides read TGCGCCAGCAGCCAAATGTTGGTCAACATGAACACTGAAGCTTTCTTT.

The chain recombines TRBV12-5 with TRBJ2-7, with D tentatively TRBD1 (5 bases). From germline, CDR1 is LGHNT and CDR2 FRNRAP. The CDR3 spans 13 residues. The ends were cut back, 5 bases at V and 7 bases at J, with 15 bases in the middle. The CDR3 spells CASGPGAGSEQYF. CDR3 DNA sequence: TGTGCTAGTGGTCCTGGGGCAGGGTCGGAGCAGTACTTC.

This clonotype was seen repeatedly, ten times or more. V usage is TRBV6-1 and J usage is TRBJ2-6, with a tentative D call TRBD2 (5 bases). The CDR3 runs 14 residues. Between the trimmed V and J ends, which lost 6 bases and 4 bases, there was a span of 10 bases. From germline, CDR1 is MNHNS and CDR2 SASEGT. DNA of the CDR3: TGTGCCAGCAGCTTAGGGAGAGGGGCCAACGTCCTGACTTTC. Its translation: CASSLGRGANVLTF.

This clonotype was found many times. The rearrangement links TRBV7-2 to TRBJ1-1; TRBD1 is a possible D gene (6 bases). CDR1 and CDR2 from the germline V gene are SGHTA and FQGNSA. There are 12 residues in the CDR3. Trimming took off 3 bases at V and 8 bases at J, with 10 bases between the two ends. The chain's CDR3 is CASSFYRAEAFF. The CDR3 DNA follows: TGTGCCAGCAGCTTTTACAGGGCCGAAGCTTTCTTT.

V usage is TRBV12-3 or TRBV12-4 and J usage is TRBJ1-4; D uncertain. The V gene lost 1 base and the J gene lost 6 bases, with 9 bases spanning the gap. The CDR3 length is 14 residues. The CDR3 reads CASSLGRIYEKLFF. In DNA, the CDR3 is TGTGCCAGCAGTTTAGGACGGATTTATGAAAAACTGTTTTTT.

This clonotype was recorded at least ten times. V gene TRBV20-1 combines with J gene TRBJ1-2, with 8 bases identical to TRBD1. CDR3 length: 14 residues. CDR1 and CDR2 (germline): DFQATT, SNEGSKA (reference sequence). The V and J ends lost 8 bases and 6 bases, in that order; junction bases with no gene match: 14. The CDR3 DNA follows: TGCAGTATCGCATTGGACAGGGCAACGAATGGCTACACCTTC. This translates into CSIALDRATNGYTF.

As for this clonotype: A read error may be the cause here, since a much bigger clone is one base away. V is TRBV10-1 and J is TRBJ1-1, with 7 bases matching TRBD1. Germline CDR1 reads WNHNN; CDR2 reads SYGVQD (reference sequence). The J segment lost 12 bases and the V segment lost 2 bases, leaving 12 bases of the junction unmatched. This CDR3 comprises 14 residues. The CDR3 protein is CASSETSRGDRPFF. The CDR3 DNA is TGCGCCAGCAGTGAGACATCTAGGGGGGACAGACCTTTCTTT.

The genes are TRBV10-3 and TRBJ1-1; a possible D gene is TRBD1 (5 bases). Trimming pared 8 bases from V and 6 bases from J, leaving 19 bases between. The CDR3 contains 14 residues. The germline CDR1 and CDR2 sequences are ENHRY and SYGVKD. The CDR3 DNA reads as TGTGCCATCCTGGGCGCCGCTGGGGGAGCTGAAGCTTTCTTT. Residues: CAILGAAGGAEAFF.

The table lists this clonotype with many counts. The CDR3 DNA reads TGCAGCGTTTATCGACAGGGGGAAGCTTTCTTT. It is translated as CSVYRQGEAFF. The chain recombines TRBV29-1 with TRBJ1-1, with 8 bases matching TRBD1. The CDR3 is made up of 11 amino acids. V was pared by 5 bases and J by 8 bases, with 4 bases of the junction left unmatched. Germline-derived CDR1 and CDR2 are SQVTM and ANQGSEA.

V and J are TRBV7-9 and TRBJ2-5; 13 bases map to TRBD2. Unmatched junction bases numbered 3, after V lost 10 bases and J lost 4 bases. Looked up from germline, CDR1 is SEHNR and CDR2 is FQNEAQ (reference sequence). The CDR3 extends over 13 amino acids. The CDR3 loop reads CATGLAGRETQYF. Here the CDR3 DNA reads TGTGCCACGGGACTAGCGGGACGAGAGACCCAGTACTTC.

Concerning this clonotype: A single base separates this from a much larger clone, so it may be a read error. The genes are TRBV24-1 and TRBJ2-5; no firm D call. The CDR3 contains 21 residues. The V gene lost 5 bases and the J gene lost 2 bases, with 32 bases spanning the gap. The germline gives CDR1 KGHDR, CDR2 SFDVKD. This CDR3 is CATSATDPRTTDYKKQETQYF. In nucleotides, the CDR3 is TGTGCCACCAGTGCAACCGACCCACGGACGACGGATTACAAGAAACAAGAGACCCAGTACTTC.

The V call is TRBV7-2, the J call TRBJ1-5; 7 bases fit TRBD1. CDR1 and CDR2 (germline): SGHTA, FQGNSA. V lost 3 bases to trimming and J lost 5 bases; unmatched junction nucleotides: 7. The CDR3 sequence is 15 residues long. The CDR3 loop is CASSLYRGRDQPQHF. The CDR3 DNA follows: TGTGCCAGCAGCTTGTACAGGGGCCGAGATCAGCCCCAGCATTTT.

Many counts were recorded for this clonotype. CDR3 amino acids: CASSEYNEQYF. The CDR3 nucleotides read TGTGCCAGCAGTGAATACAACGAGCAGTACTTC. The chain recombines TRBV25-1 with TRBJ2-7; D unresolved. Germline assignment: CDR1 MGHDK and CDR2 SYGVNS. V was clipped by 0 bases and J by 5 bases, with 2 bases between them. The CDR3 runs to 11 residues.

This chain joins TRBV10-3 and TRBJ2-7; D possibly corresponds to TRBD1 (6 bases). V was cut by 9 bases and J by 5 bases, with 23 bases left in between. The CDR3 runs to 15 residues. Germline CDR1 reads ENHRY; CDR2 reads SYGVKD. The CDR3 region is CAIKGAAGEKNEQYF. The CDR3 region has the DNA TGTGCCATAAAGGGCGCGGCAGGGGAGAAAAACGAGCAGTACTTC.

The sample holds many counts of this clonotype. The rearrangement joins TRBV2 to TRBJ1-3; D is ambiguous. Between the trimmed V and J ends, which lost 4 bases and 1 base, there was a span of 2 bases. The CDR3 consists of 12 residues. CDR1 and CDR2 from the germline V gene are SNHLY and FYNNEI. CDR3 protein: CASSASGNTIYF. The DNA of the CDR3 is TGTGCCAGCAGTGCGTCTGGAAACACCATATATTTT.

In regard to this clonotype: A read error may produce the germline difference seen at one junction end. Written as DNA, the CDR3 is TGTGCCGGCAGCTTGGTTGGCAGACCCTCCTACGAGCAGTACTTC. Protein sequence: CAGSLVGRPSYEQYF. This rearrangement joins TRBV5-6 to TRBJ2-7; D remains ambiguous. This CDR3 is built from 15 residues. Per germline, CDR1 SGHDT and CDR2 YYEEEE.

This clonotype was seen a few times. The V and J genes are TRBV6-5 and TRBJ2-7, with D perhaps matching TRBD1 or TRBD2 (6 bases each). The CDR3 is 14 residues long. Germline V gene lookup returns CDR1 MNHEY and CDR2 SVGAGI. Trimming stripped 5 bases from V and 2 bases from J, with 13 bases between. The CDR3 protein is CASSRGTHTYEQYF. As DNA, the CDR3 is TGTGCCAGCAGTCGCGGGACACATACCTACGAGCAGTACTTC.

The V call is TRBV4-1, the J call TRBJ2-2; D could derive from TRBD1 or TRBD2 (7 bases each). The V gene's germline CDR1 is MGHRA and CDR2 YSYEKL. The V end was cut by 4 bases, the J end by 4 bases, with 16 bases between. This CDR3 has 16 amino acids. The CDR3 loop reads CASSRREGAGTGELFF. As DNA, the CDR3 is TGCGCCAGCAGCCGAAGGGAGGGGGCCGGCACCGGGGAGCTGTTTTTT.

A single count supports this clonotype. The chain links TRBV9 to TRBJ2-2; unclear D gene. In germline, CDR1 is SGDLS, CDR2 YYNGEE. Trimming cost V 0 bases and J 6 bases, with 9 bases left between them. The CDR3 spans 14 residues. The chain's CDR3 is CASSVETAAGELFF. The CDR3 DNA follows: TGTGCCAGCAGCGTAGAGACGGCGGCCGGGGAGCTGTTTTTT.